Sequencing of this T cell receptor beta chain was carried out in a study of identical twins. This clonotype came up many times. Antigen: not known. Study-level findings and limits: Invariant MAIT and iNKT cells may have partly biased zero-insertion analyses. Recombination models fit unrelated individuals' TCR alpha sharing but underestimated twins'. The study found excess low generation probability among twin-shared out-of-frame alpha sequences.

A universal primer site came from template switching; cDNA carried unique molecular identifiers. MiXCR, run by TCRdb on the 5' RACE reads, gives a single entry per CDR3 protein. The profile covers some 270,000 distinct CDR3 sequences, with about 8% appearing a single time and around 3% taken by the ten largest. The sample was also reused in another study, on yellow fever vaccine responses in identical twins.

The TCR originated in a woman aged 18-29 years in good health. Sequencing was performed on CD8+ T cells sorted from blood.

CDR3: CASSDRDRGRLIYGYTF. DNA of the CDR3: TGTGCCAGCAGTGACCGGGACAGGGGGCGTCTGATCTATGGCTACACCTTC. The chain has TRBV28 and TRBJ1-2; 12 nucleotides align to TRBD1. Germline CDR1 reads MDHEN; CDR2 reads SYDVKM. CDR3 length: 17 amino acids. Germline trimming cut 5 bases from V and 4 bases from J; bases unmatched to any gene: 11.